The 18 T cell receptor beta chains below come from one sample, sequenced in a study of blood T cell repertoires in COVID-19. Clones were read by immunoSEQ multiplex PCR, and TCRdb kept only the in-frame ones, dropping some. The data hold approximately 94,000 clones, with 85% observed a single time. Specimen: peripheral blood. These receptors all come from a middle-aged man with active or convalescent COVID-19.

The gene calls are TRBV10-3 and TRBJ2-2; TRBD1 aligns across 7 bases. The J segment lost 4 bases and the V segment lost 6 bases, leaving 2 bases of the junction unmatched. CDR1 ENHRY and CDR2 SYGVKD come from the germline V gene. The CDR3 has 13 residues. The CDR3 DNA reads TGTGCCATCAGGACAGGGTCCACCGGGGAGCTGTTTTTT. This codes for CAIRTGSTGELFF.

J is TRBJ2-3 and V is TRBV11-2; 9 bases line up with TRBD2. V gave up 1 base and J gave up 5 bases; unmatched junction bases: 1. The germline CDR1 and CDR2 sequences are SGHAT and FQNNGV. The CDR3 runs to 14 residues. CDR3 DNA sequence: TGTGCCAGCAGCTTAGGAGCGGGAGGAGATACGCAGTATTTT. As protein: CASSLGAGGDTQYF.

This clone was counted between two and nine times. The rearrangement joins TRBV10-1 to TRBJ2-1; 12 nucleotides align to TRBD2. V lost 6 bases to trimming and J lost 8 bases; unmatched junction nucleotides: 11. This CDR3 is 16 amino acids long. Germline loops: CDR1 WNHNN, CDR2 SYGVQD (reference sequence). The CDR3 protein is CASSRTSGRMMDEQFF. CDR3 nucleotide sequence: TGCGCCAGCAGCCGAACTAGCGGGAGGATGATGGATGAGCAGTTCTTC.

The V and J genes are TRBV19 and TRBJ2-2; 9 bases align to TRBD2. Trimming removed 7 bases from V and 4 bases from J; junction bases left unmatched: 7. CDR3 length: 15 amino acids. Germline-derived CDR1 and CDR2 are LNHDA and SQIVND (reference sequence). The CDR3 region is CASKEREVRTGELFF. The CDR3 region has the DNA TGTGCCAGTAAGGAGCGGGAGGTTCGCACCGGGGAGCTGTTTTTT.

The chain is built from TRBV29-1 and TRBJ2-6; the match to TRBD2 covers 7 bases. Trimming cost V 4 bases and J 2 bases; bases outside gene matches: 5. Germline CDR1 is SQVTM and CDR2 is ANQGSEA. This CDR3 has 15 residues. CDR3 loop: CSVGGLEAGANVLTF. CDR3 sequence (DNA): TGCAGCGTTGGAGGACTAGAGGCTGGGGCCAACGTCCTGACTTTC.

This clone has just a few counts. The CDR3 bases are TGTGCCAGCAGCTGGGACACATACACTGAAGCTTTCTTT. This sequence encodes CASSWDTYTEAFF. This rearrangement joins TRBV5-6 to TRBJ1-1; TRBD1 might be the D (6 bases). The CDR3 is 13 residues long. Deletions cut 3 bases from V and 3 bases from J, with 9 bases between. Looked up from germline, CDR1 is SGHDT and CDR2 is YYEEEE. Based on the CDR3 plus reference TRBV5-6 and TRBJ1-1, the full variable domain is DAGVTQSPTHLIKTRGQQVTLRCSPKSGHDTVSWYQQALGQGPQFIFQYYEEEERQRGNFPDRFSGHQFPNYSSELNVNALLLGDSALYLCASSWDTYTEAFFGQGTRLTVV.

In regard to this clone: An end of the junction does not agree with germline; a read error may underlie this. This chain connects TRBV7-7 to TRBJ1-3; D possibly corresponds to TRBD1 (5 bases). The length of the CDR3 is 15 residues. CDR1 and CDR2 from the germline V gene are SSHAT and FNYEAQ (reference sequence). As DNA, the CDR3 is TGTGCTAGCAGCCGGGGGTTGAGCTCTGGAAACACCATATATTTT. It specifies CASSRGLSSGNTIYF.

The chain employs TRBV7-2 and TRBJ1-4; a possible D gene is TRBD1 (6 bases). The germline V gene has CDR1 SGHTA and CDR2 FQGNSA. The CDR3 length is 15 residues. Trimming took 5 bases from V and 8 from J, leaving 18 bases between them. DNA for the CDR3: TGTGCCAGCAGCCAATTGGATAGAACAGGGGAAAAACTGTTTTTT. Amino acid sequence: CASSQLDRTGEKLFF.

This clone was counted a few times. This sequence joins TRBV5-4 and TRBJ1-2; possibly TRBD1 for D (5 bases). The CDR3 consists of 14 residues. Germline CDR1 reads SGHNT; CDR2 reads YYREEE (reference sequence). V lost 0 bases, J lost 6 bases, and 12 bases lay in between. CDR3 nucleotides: TGTGCCAGCAGCTTGGTAGGTCAGGGCCATGGCTACACCTTC. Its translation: CASSLVGQGHGYTF.

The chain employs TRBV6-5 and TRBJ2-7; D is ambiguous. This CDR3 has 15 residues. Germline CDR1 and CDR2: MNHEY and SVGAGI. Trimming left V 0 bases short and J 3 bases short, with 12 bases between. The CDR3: CASSYSNTDNYEQYF. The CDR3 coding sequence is TGTGCCAGCAGTTACTCGAATACAGATAACTACGAGCAGTACTTC.

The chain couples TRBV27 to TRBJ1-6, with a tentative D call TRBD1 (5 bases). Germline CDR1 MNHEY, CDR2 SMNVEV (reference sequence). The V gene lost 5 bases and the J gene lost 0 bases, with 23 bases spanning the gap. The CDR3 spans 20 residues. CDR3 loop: CASSRGVRSGLSSYNSPLHF. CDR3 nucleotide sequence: TGTGCCAGCAGTCGGGGGGTGCGCTCGGGCCTGAGCTCCTATAATTCACCCCTCCACTTT.

CDR3 in DNA: TGTGCCAGCAGTCACTCACTAGCGGGAGGGCCCGAGCAGTACTTC. Protein: CASSHSLAGGPEQYF. The chain joins TRBV27 to TRBJ2-7; 13 nucleotides line up with TRBD2. Per germline, CDR1 MNHEY and CDR2 SMNVEV (reference sequence). V shed 5 bases and J 6 bases; nucleotides not matched to a gene: 7. The CDR3 extends over 15 amino acids.

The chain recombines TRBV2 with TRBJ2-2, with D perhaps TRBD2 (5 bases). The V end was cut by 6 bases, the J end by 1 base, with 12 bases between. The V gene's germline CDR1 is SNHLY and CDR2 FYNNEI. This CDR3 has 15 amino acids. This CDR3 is CASRERSLNTGELFF. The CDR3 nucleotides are TGTGCCAGCAGGGAGCGGAGCTTGAACACCGGGGAGCTGTTTTTT. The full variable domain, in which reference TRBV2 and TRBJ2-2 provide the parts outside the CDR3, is EPEVTQTPSHQVTQMGQEVILRCVPISNHLYFYWYRQILGQKVEFLVSFYNNEISEKSEIFDDQFSVERPDGSNFTLKIRSTKLEDSAMYFCASRERSLNTGELFFGEGSRLTVL.

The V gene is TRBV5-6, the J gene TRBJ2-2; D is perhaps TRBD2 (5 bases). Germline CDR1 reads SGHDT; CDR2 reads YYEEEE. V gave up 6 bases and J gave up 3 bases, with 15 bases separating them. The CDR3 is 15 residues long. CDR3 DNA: TGTGCCAGCACCCCATCCGGAGGAGACACCGGGGAGCTGTTTTTT. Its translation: CASTPSGGDTGELFF.

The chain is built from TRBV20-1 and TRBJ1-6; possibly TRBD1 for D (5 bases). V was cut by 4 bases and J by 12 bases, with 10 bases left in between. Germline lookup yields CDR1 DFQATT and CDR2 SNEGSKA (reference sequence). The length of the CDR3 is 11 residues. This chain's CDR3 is CSAKDGGPLHF. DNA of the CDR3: TGCAGTGCTAAAGACGGGGGACCCCTCCACTTT.

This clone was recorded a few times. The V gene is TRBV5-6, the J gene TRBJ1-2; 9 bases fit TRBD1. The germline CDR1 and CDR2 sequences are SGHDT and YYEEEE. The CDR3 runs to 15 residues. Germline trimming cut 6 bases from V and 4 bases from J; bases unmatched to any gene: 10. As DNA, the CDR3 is TGTGCCAGCATCTACCGGGACAGGGTCTTCTATGGCTACACCTTC. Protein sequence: CASIYRDRVFYGYTF.

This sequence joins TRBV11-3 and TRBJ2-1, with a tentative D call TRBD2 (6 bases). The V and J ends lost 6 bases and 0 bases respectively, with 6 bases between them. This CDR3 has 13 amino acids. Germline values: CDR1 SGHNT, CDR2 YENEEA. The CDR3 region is CASRLASYNEQFF. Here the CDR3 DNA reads TGTGCCAGCAGACTAGCCTCCTACAATGAGCAGTTCTTC.

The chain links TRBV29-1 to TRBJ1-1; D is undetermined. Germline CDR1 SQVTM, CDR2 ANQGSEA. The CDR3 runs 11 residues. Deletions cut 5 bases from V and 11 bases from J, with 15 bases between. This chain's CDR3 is CSVPGNLGAFF. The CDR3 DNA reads TGCAGCGTTCCGGGGAACCTTGGGGCTTTCTTT.